This T cell receptor beta chain is from a study of shared clonotypes between healthy human individuals. Naive CD8 cells lacked CD45RO and underwent positive selection for CCR7, leaving out terminally differentiated effector memory CD45RA+ cells. Profiling relied on immunoSEQ multiplex PCR, and the TCRdb table lists in-frame clones only, not all of them. The data hold about 2 million clones, with around 96% observed a single time. Sequencing was done on a sample of naive CD8+ T cells sorted from blood. This sequence was found in a man younger than 30 in good health.

The CDR3 sequence: CASSQDWLIDEQYF. The CDR3 region has the DNA TGTGCCAGCAGCCAAGATTGGCTGATCGACGAGCAGTACTTC. The J gene is TRBJ2-7, the V gene TRBV14; unclear D gene. Trimming removed 0 bases from V and 5 bases from J, with 11 bases in between. CDR1 SGHDN and CDR2 FVKESK come from the germline V gene. The CDR3 runs 14 residues.